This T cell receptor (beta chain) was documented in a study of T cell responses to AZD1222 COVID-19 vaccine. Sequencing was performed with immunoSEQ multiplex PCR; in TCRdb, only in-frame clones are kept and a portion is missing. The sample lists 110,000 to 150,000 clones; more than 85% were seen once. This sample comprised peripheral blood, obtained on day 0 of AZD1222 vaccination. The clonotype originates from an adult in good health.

The CDR3, as DNA: TGTGCCAGCAGCTTCCCAGGGCTTACGAGCTCCTACAATGAGCAGTTCTTC. Its translation is CASSFPGLTSSYNEQFF. The V and J genes are TRBV5-5 and TRBJ2-1, with TRBD1 as a possible D gene (5 bases). With 2 bases removed from V and 0 bases from J, the gap between germline ends came to 15 bases. The CDR3 is 17 amino acids. Germline V gives CDR1 SGHKS, CDR2 YYEKEE (reference sequence). Complete variable domain (other parts from reference TRBV5-5 and TRBJ2-1): DAGVTQSPTHLIKTRGQQVTLRCSPISGHKSVSWYQQVLGQGPQFIFQYYEKEERGRGNFPDRFSARQFPNYSSELNVNALLLGDSALYLCASSFPGLTSSYNEQFFGPGTRLTVL.